This T cell receptor (beta chain) originates from a study of blood T cell repertoires in COVID-19 (dated by TCRdb to 2018 to 2020). About the investigation overall: The collaborator samples originated in the United States, Italy and Spain and spanned the acute and convalescent phases of COVID-19. The repertoires were made available in a free public database intended to serve as a resource for research on the immune response to SARS-CoV-2. Where available, HLA class I and class II types were taken from metadata supplied by the sample provider and were not determined by assay-based typing. Samples came from the ongoing ImmuneRACE study (first 160 participants) plus 1,254 subjects from 6 global collaborators. Nearly every sample came with metadata listing a de-identified subject ID, COVID-19 status, age in years and sex. Subjects who had been exposed to COVID-19, were actively infected with it, or had recovered from it provided the deeply sampled blood TCRbeta repertoires that made up the dataset. The prospective study material was composed of cDNA or gDNA derived from T cells, B-cell-depleted T cells, or PBMCs. General conclusions and limits of the study: Clinical and demographic metadata were provided uncurated, with the amount varying by source and participant.

This clone was counted only a few times. The antigen it recognizes is unknown. Per-base qualities were not stored, and no clone one base away is much larger. Trimming at the junction amounts to 4 bases on V and 6 bases on J, and the germline ends lie 13 bases apart. Its CDR3 holds 14 amino acids, cysteine through phenylalanine. Kept here is only the CDR3 DNA, which spans 42 bases and is read in frame from base 1. Looking up the germline V gene (reference sequence) yields CDR1 GTSNPN and CDR2 SVGIG. TCRbeta CDR3 regions were amplified from genomic DNA using the immunoSEQ Assay, a bias-controlled multiplex PCR. The authors processed their data as follows. The number of nucleated cells in each sample was estimated from the amplification of reference gene primers within the assay. To quantify the absolute abundance of each unique TCRbeta CDR3 rearrangement, sequence reads were collapsed and filtered. For each sample, productive Simpson clonality was calculated as the square root of Simpson's diversity index across productive rearrangements. As stored in TCRdb, this immuneACCESS dataset retains in-frame rearrangements with V and J assigned. A fraction of the clones does not appear; measured against another copy, unresolved V genes explain less than half of the discrepancy, and the remainder lacks a known reason. D and trimming come from the DNA, and the V and J calls and clone size come from that table. The sample table shows about 310,000 clones, and more than 75% are seen once. Of the sample, 1% falls within the top ten clones.

The collaborating institutions used their own protocols to collect whole blood in K2EDTA tubes. For TCRbeta analysis, collaborator samples were shipped as frozen whole blood, as isolated PBMCs, or as DNA extracted from either sample type. This chain joins TRBV30 to TRBJ1-6; a tentative D call is TRBD1 (6 bases match). The specimen was peripheral blood. The clonotype was recovered from a middle-aged man with active or convalescent COVID-19. This receptor carries the CDR3 CAWTQGIGNSPLHF. The bases are TGTGCCTGGACTCAGGGGATCGGTAATTCACCCCTCCACTTT.